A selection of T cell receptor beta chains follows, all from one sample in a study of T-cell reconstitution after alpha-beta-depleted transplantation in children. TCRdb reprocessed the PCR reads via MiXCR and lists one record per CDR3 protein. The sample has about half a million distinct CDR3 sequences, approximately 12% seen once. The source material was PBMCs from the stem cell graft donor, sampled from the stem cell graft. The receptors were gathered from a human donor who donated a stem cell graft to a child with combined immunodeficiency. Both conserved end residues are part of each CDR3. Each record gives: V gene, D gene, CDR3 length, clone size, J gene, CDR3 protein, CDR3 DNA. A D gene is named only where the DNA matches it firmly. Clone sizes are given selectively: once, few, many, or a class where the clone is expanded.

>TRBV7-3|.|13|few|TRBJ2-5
CASSLRGAETQYF
TGTGCCAGCAGCTTAAGGGGAGCGGAGACCCAGTACTTC
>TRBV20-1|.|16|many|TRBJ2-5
CSARYRGRKDQETQYF
TGCAGTGCTAGATACCGAGGCCGTAAGGACCAAGAGACCCAGTACTTC
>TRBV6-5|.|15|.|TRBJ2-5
CASSYSSEGGETQYF
TGTGCCAGCAGTTACTCGTCAGAGGGGGGAGAGACCCAGTACTTC
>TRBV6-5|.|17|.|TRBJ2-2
CASSYSMDWALSGRLFF
TGTGCCAGCAGTTACTCGATGGACTGGGCCCTCAGCGGTCGGCTGTTTTTT
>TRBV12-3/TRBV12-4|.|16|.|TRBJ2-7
CASSQSLSGGAYEQYF
TGTGCCAGCAGTCAATCACTTAGCGGAGGGGCGTACGAGCAGTACTTC
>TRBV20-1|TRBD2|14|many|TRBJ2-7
CSARDTSGVYEQYF
TGCAGTGCTAGAGATACTAGCGGGGTATACGAGCAGTACTTC
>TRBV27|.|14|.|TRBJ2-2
CASSPAPAGGELFF
TGTGCCAGCAGTCCAGCCCCGGCAGGCGGGGAGCTGTTTTTT
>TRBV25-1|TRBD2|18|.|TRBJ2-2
CASSEELKRGTYTGELFF
TGTGCCAGCAGTGAAGAGTTGAAGCGGGGGACATACACCGGGGAGCTGTTTTTT
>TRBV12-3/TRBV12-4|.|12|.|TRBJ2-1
CASRMHYNEQFF
TGTGCCAGCAGGATGCATTACAATGAGCAGTTCTTC
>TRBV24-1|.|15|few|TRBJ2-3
CATSELAGGTDTQYF
TGTGCCACCAGTGAGCTAGCAGGGGGCACAGATACGCAGTATTTT
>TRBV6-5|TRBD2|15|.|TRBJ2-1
CASSYGGRAYNEQFF
TGTGCCAGCAGTTACGGCGGGAGGGCCTACAATGAGCAGTTCTTC
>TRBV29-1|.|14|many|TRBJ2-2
CSVVGDTNTGELFF
TGCAGCGTTGTGGGAGACACGAACACCGGGGAGCTGTTTTTT
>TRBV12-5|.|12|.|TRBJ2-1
CASGIDYNEQFF
TGTGCTAGTGGAATTGATTACAATGAGCAGTTCTTC
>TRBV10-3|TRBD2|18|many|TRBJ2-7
CAISEGLAGGNGPYEQYF
TGTGCCATCAGTGAGGGGTTAGCGGGAGGGAACGGCCCCTACGAGCAGTACTTC
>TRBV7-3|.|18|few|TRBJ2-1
CASSLMAAVAETWNEQFF
TGTGCCAGCAGCTTAATGGCTGCTGTAGCGGAGACCTGGAATGAGCAGTTCTTC
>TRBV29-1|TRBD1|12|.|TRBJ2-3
CSVGQSTDTQYF
TGCAGCGTGGGACAGAGCACAGATACGCAGTATTTT
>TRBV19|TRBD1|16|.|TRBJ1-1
CASSPPLQGAGTEAFF
TGTGCCAGTAGTCCCCCCCTACAGGGGGCCGGGACTGAAGCTTTCTTT
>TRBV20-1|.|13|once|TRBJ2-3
CSASGGQGDTQYF
TGCAGTGCTAGCGGGGGGCAGGGAGATACGCAGTATTTT
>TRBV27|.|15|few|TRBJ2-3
CASSRTTGFTDTQYF
TGTGCCAGCAGTCGTACGACAGGATTCACAGATACGCAGTATTTT
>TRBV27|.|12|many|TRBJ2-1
CASSPLGGGQFF
TGTGCCAGCAGTCCCCTTGGGGGAGGCCAGTTCTTC
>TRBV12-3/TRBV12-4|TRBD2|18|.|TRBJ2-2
CASSFLTSGSPNTGELFF
TGTGCCAGCAGTTTTCTTACTAGCGGGAGTCCTAACACCGGGGAGCTGTTTTTT
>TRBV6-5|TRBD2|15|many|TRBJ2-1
CASKGLAGGGNEQFF
TGTGCCAGCAAAGGACTAGCGGGAGGGGGTAATGAGCAGTTCTTC
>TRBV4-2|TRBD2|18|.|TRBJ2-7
CASSPILATSGSLYEQYF
TGTGCCAGCAGCCCAATCCTCGCGACTAGCGGGAGCTTATACGAGCAGTACTTC
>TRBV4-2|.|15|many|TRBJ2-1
CASSPHSDSYNEQFF
TGTGCCAGCAGCCCGCACAGCGACTCCTACAATGAGCAGTTCTTC
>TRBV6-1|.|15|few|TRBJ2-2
CASTKGSLNTGELFF
TGTGCCAGCACCAAAGGCAGCCTGAACACCGGGGAGCTGTTTTTT
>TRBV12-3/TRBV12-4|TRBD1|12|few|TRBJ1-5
CASSLGGTPQHF
TGTGCCAGCAGTCTAGGGGGCACGCCCCAGCATTTT
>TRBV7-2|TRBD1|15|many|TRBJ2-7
CASSLARDRGVEQYF
TGTGCCAGCAGCTTAGCACGAGACAGGGGCGTCGAGCAGTACTTC
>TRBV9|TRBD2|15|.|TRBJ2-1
CASSVGLAGVLEQFF
TGTGCCAGCAGCGTAGGACTAGCGGGAGTCCTTGAGCAGTTCTTC
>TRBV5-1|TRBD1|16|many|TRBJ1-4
CASSLDATGESEKLFF
TGCGCCAGCAGCTTGGACGCGACAGGGGAGAGTGAAAAACTGTTTTTT
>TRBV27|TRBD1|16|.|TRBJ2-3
CASSLGQGAMTDTQYF
TGTGCCAGCAGTCTCGGACAGGGGGCGATGACAGATACGCAGTATTTT
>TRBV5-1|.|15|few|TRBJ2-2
CASSLAPRGTGELFF
TGCGCCAGCAGCTTGGCGCCTCGAGGCACCGGGGAGCTGTTTTTT
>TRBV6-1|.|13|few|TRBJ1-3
CASRGDIRNTIYF
TGTGCCAGCAGGGGGGACATAAGAAACACCATATATTTT
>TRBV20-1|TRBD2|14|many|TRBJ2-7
CSARGRTSSYEQYF
TGCAGTGCTAGAGGAAGGACTAGCTCCTACGAGCAGTACTTC
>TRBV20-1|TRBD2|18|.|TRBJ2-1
CSANDLTRGGGSYNEQFF
TGCAGTGCTAACGACCTTACTCGGGGGGGTGGCTCCTACAATGAGCAGTTCTTC
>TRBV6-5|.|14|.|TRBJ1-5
CASSSGYGNQPQHF
TGTGCCAGCAGTTCAGGGTATGGAAATCAGCCCCAGCATTTT
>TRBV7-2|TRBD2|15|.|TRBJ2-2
CASSELASGTGELFF
TGTGCCAGCAGCGAACTAGCGAGTGGAACCGGGGAGCTGTTTTTT
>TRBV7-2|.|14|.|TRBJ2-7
CASSLVGTLSEQYF
TGTGCCAGCAGCTTAGTAGGGACTCTAAGCGAGCAGTACTTC
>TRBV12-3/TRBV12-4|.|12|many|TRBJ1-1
CASSPQYAEAFF
TGTGCCAGCAGTCCCCAGTACGCTGAAGCTTTCTTT
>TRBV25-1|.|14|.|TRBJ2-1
CASNGQGKLNEQFF
TGTGCCAGCAATGGGCAGGGGAAGCTCAATGAGCAGTTCTTC
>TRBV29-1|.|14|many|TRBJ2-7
CSVGAMRPFHEQYF
TGCAGCGTGGGAGCTATGAGGCCCTTCCACGAGCAGTACTTC
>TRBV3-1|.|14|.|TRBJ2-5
CASSQDSFQETQYF
TGTGCCAGCAGCCAAGATAGTTTCCAAGAGACCCAGTACTTC